One sample yielded the 11 T cell receptor beta chains listed below, sequenced in a study of regulatory T cells in long-lasting Graves disease. Time point defined: newly diagnosed GD, antithyroid drugs for less than 3 months. PBMCs were the source of the RNA used for TCR sequencing. Construction of the TCR beta libraries employed iRepertoire HTBI primers in conjunction with Arm-PCR of CDR3 regions. TCRdb re-called the multiplex PCR reads with MiXCR, one entry per CDR3 protein. The data show about 470,000 distinct CDR3 sequences, with under 15% seen just once and roughly 17% held by the top ten. The same data also went into a second study, on T cells in Graves' hyperthyroidism and ophthalmopathy.

The sample was peripheral blood mononuclear cells (PBMCs), taken at new diagnosis, from a patient treated with antithyroid drugs. These TCRs come from a woman in her twenties or thirties with Graves disease.

The V gene is TRBV10-3, the J gene TRBJ1-3; D gene unclear. The CDR3 is 12 amino acids. Per germline, CDR1 ENHRY and CDR2 SYGVKD. The chain's CDR3 is CGSASSGNTIYF. In nucleotides, the CDR3 is TGTGGATCGGCGAGCTCTGGAAACACCATATATTTT.

The chain links TRBV20-1 to TRBJ1-4; tentatively, D is TRBD1 (5 bases). The CDR3 totals 17 residues. V lost 0 bases to trimming and J lost 8 bases, with 22 bases between them. Germline values: CDR1 DFQATT, CDR2 SNEGSKA (reference sequence). CDR3 sequence reads: CSARDWPGGEQGEKLFF. The CDR3, as DNA: TGCAGTGCTAGAGATTGGCCTGGGGGGGAGCAAGGAGAAAAACTGTTTTTT.

This clonotype showed up many times. J is TRBJ2-1 and V is TRBV5-1, with TRBD1 matching over 8 bases. The CDR3 has 15 amino acids. V was pared by 6 bases and J by 3 bases, with 8 bases of the junction left unmatched. Germline CDR1 and CDR2: SGHRS and YFSETQ. The CDR3 region is CASTPGQGYYNEQFF. The CDR3 DNA reads TGCGCCAGCACCCCCGGACAGGGATACTACAATGAGCAGTTCTTC.

This clonotype was recorded at least ten times. This chain links TRBV28 with TRBJ2-3; D remains ambiguous. This CDR3 is 13 amino acids long. V was cut by 6 bases and J by 3 bases, with 10 bases left in between. Germline CDR1 is MDHEN and CDR2 is SYDVKM. The CDR3 loop is CASSLPHTDTQYF. The CDR3 nucleotides are TGTGCCAGCAGCTTACCACATACAGATACGCAGTATTTT.

The table lists this clonotype with many counts. V usage is TRBV12-3 or TRBV12-4 and J usage is TRBJ2-1; no firm D call. CDR3 length: 13 amino acids. V was clipped by 7 bases and J by 9 bases, with 16 bases between them. The CDR3 nucleotides read TGTGCCAGCACTCCTCGGGTGGGCGTTGAGCAGTTCTTC. Protein: CASTPRVGVEQFF.

For this clonotype: It may be a read error: a sequence one base away is much more abundant. This rearrangement joins TRBV11-2 to TRBJ2-7; D remains unclear. Trimming left V 5 bases short and J 7 bases short, with 24 bases between. The CDR3 is made up of 16 amino acids. Per the germline V gene, CDR1 is SGHAT and CDR2 is FQNNGV. The CDR3 here is CASSGRNAWIINEQYF. The CDR3 region has the DNA TGTGCCAGCAGCGGTCGGAACGCCTGGATTATAAATGAGCAGTACTTC.

This clonotype came up many times. The V and J genes are TRBV29-1 and TRBJ1-1; no definite D call. Trimming pared 4 bases from V and 7 bases from J, leaving 16 bases between. The germline CDR1 and CDR2 sequences are SQVTM and ANQGSEA. The CDR3 runs 13 residues. CDR3 sequence reads: CSVAIGRKGEAFF. The CDR3 bases are TGCAGCGTTGCCATAGGTCGGAAGGGTGAAGCTTTCTTT.

V gene TRBV27 combines with J gene TRBJ2-1; 10 bases are shared with TRBD2. The CDR3 runs to 16 residues. The germline V gene has CDR1 MNHEY and CDR2 SMNVEV (reference sequence). Germline trimming cut 3 bases from V and 8 bases from J; bases unmatched to any gene: 10. CDR3 bases: TGTGCCAGCAGTTTTACCGGGACTAGCGCGAACGATGAGCAGTTCTTC. Protein: CASSFTGTSANDEQFF.

V is TRBV6-1 and J is TRBJ1-3; D unresolved. CDR3 size: 14 residues. Trimming took 7 bases from V and 4 from J, leaving 14 bases between them. Germline V gene sequence: CDR1 MNHNS, CDR2 SASEGT. In DNA form, the CDR3 reads TGTGCCAGCACTCTTCTTACGTCCGGAAACACCATATATTTT. Protein: CASTLLTSGNTIYF.

This clonotype was recorded a few times. This chain connects TRBV9 to TRBJ2-1; D is undetermined. The CDR3 loop spans 15 amino acids. Germline CDR1 reads SGDLS; CDR2 reads YYNGEE. The V end was cut by 1 base, the J end by 6 bases, with 14 bases between. CDR3 nucleotide sequence: TGTGCCAGCAGCGTAATTGTAGCTCCGTCCAATGAGCAGTTCTTC. Translating it yields CASSVIVAPSNEQFF.

J is TRBJ1-1 and V is TRBV6-1; D not resolved. Germline loops: CDR1 MNHNS, CDR2 SASEGT. This CDR3 has 13 residues. Trimming pared 7 bases from V and 5 bases from J, leaving 14 bases between. DNA of the CDR3: TGTGCCAGCACCTCCGTGTCGAGGACTGAAGCTTTCTTT. The encoded protein is CASTSVSRTEAFF.